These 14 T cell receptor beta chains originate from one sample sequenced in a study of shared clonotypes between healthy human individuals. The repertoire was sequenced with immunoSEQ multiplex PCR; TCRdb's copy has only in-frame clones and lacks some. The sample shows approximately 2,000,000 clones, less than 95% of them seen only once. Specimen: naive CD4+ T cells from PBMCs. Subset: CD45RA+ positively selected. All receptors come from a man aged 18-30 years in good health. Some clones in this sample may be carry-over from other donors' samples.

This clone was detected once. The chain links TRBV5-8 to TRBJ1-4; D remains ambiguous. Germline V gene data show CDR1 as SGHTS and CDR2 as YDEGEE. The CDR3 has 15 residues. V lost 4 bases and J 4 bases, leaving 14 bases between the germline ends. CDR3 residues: CASSPKGIINEKLFF. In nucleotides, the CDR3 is TGTGCCAGCAGCCCTAAGGGTATTATTAATGAAAAACTGTTTTTT.

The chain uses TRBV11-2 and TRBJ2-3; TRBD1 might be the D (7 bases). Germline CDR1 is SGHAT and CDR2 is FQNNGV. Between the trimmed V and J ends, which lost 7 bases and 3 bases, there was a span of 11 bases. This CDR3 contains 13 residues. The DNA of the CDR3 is TGTGCCAGCACCCAGGGGGGAACAGATACGCAGTATTTT. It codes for CASTQGGTDTQYF.

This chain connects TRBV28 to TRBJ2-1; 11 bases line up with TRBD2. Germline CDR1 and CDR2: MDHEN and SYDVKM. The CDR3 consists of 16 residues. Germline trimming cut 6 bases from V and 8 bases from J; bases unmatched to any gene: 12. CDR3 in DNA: TGTGCCAGCAGCCCCCTTAGCGGGAGGGCCGAGGATGAGCAGTTCTTC. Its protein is CASSPLSGRAEDEQFF.

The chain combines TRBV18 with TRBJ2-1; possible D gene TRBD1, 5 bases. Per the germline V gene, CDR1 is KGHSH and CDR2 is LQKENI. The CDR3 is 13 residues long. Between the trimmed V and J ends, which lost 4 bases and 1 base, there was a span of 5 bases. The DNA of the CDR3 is TGTGCCAGCTCACAGGGGTCCTACAATGAGCAGTTCTTC. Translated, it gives CASSQGSYNEQFF. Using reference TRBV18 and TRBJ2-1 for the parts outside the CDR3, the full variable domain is NAGVMQNPRHLVRRRGQEARLRCSPMKGHSHVYWYRQLPEEGLKFMVYLQKENIIDESGMPKERFSAEFPKEGPSILRIQQVVRGDSAAYFCASSQGSYNEQFFGPGTRLTVL.

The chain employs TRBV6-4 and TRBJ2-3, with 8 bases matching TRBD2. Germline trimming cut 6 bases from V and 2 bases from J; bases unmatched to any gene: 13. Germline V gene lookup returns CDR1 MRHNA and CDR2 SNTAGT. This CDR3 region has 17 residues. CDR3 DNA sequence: TGTGCCAGCAGGCCTAAGCGGGAGACCACAAACACAGATACGCAGTATTTT. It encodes CASRPKRETTNTDTQYF.

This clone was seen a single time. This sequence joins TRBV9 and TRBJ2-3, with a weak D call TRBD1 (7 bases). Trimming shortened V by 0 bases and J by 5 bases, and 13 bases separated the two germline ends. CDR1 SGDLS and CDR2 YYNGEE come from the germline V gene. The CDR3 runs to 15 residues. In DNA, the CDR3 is TGTGCCAGCAGCGTAGGCAGGGGGGTAGGAGATACGCAGTATTTT. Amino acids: CASSVGRGVGDTQYF.

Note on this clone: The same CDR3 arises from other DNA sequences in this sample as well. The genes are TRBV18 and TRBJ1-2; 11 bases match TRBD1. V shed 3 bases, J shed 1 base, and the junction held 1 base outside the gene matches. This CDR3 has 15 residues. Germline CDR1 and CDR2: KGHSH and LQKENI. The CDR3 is CASSPGTGGNYGYTF. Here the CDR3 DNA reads TGTGCCAGCTCACCCGGGACAGGGGGTAACTATGGCTACACCTTC.

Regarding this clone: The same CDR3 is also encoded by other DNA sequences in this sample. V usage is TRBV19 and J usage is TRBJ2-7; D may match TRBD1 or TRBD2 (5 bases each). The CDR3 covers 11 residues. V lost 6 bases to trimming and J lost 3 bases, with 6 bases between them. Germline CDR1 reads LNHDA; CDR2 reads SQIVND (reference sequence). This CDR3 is CASRGDYEQYF. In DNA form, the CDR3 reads TGTGCCAGTAGGGGGGACTACGAGCAGTACTTC.

In DNA, the CDR3 is TGTGCCACCACTAAGCGGGCAGATACGCAGTATTTT. This gives the protein CATTKRADTQYF. This chain connects TRBV28 to TRBJ2-3; the D gene is possibly TRBD2 (6 bases). The CDR3 contains 12 residues. V dropped 10 bases and J dropped 4 bases, with 12 bases sitting between them. From germline, CDR1 is MDHEN and CDR2 SYDVKM.

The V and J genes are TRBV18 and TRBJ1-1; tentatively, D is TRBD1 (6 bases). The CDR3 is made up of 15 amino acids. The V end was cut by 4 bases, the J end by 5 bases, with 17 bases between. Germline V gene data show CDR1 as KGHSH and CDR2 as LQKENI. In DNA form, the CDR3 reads TGTGCCAGCTCACTTAGCCAGGGGAGGGAAACTGAAGCTTTCTTT. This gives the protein CASSLSQGRETEAFF.

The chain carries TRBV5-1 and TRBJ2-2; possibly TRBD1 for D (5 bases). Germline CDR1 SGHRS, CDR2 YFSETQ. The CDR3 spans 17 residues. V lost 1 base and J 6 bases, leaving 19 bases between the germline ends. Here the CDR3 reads CASSLRSQGFGAGELFF. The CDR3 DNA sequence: TGCGCCAGCAGCTTGAGGTCCCAGGGCTTTGGGGCCGGGGAGCTGTTTTTT.

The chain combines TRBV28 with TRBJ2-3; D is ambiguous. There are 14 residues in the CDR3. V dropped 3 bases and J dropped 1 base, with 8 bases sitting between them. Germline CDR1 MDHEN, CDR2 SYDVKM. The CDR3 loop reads CASSFSGGTDTQYF. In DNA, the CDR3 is TGTGCCAGCAGTTTTAGTGGGGGCACAGATACGCAGTATTTT.

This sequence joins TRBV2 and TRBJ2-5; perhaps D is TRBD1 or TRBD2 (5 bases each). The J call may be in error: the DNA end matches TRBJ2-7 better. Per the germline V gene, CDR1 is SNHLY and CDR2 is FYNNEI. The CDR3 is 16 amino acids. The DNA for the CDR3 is TGTGCCAGCAGTGAATCCCCGGGGCACACCCGGGACGAGCAGTACTTC. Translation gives CASSESPGHTRDEQYF.

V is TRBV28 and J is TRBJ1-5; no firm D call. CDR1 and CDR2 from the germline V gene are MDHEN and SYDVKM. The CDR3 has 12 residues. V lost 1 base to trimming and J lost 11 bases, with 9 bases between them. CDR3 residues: CASSLLSMAQHF. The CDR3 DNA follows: TGTGCCAGCAGTTTATTATCAATGGCCCAGCATTTT.